This entry features one T cell receptor (beta chain) sequence. CDR1 is DFQATT, CDR2 SNEGSKA, per germline (reference sequence). V gave up 5 bases and J gave up 2 bases, with 3 bases separating them. The CDR3 sequence is 10 residues long. Both 60 Vbeta primers and 13 Jbeta primers went into the PCR. The repertoire was sequenced with immunoSEQ multiplex PCR; TCRdb's copy has only in-frame clones and lacks some. The sample's table shows around 130,000 clones. These data come from a study of cytomegalovirus exposure and HLA in healthy donors. About the study: Within an early data release were approximately 85 million unique TCRs drawn from HLA-typed donors.

This receptor was identified in a woman aged 35 to 49 in good health and CMV-seronegative. The genes are TRBV20-1 and TRBJ1-2; D is unclear. Source material: PBMCs. CDR3 nucleotide sequence: TGCAGTGCTCCGAACTATGGCTACACCTTC. It translates to CSAPNYGYTF.